The next 13 T cell receptor beta chains were all read from a single sample in a study of T-cell reconstitution after alpha-beta-depleted transplantation in children. The TCRbeta library was prepared with unique molecular identifiers. TCRdb reprocessed the PCR reads via MiXCR and lists one record per CDR3 protein. The sample lists about 580,000 distinct CDR3 sequences, around 23% occurring once. The source was PBMCs, mostly from graft donor cells, collected 360 days after TCRalphabeta/CD19-depleted stem cell transplant. These receptors originate from a boy in the first two years of life who had a stem cell transplant for acute myeloid leukemia, so the T cells may come from the graft donor.

As for this clonotype: One junction end disagrees with the germline gene, perhaps due to a read error. V gene TRBV12-3 or TRBV12-4 combines with J gene TRBJ2-3, with 8 nucleotides matching TRBD1. The CDR3 covers 18 residues. CDR3: CASTPRSPTGAPTDTQCF. The CDR3 DNA reads as TGTGCCAGCACCCCCCGGTCCCCGACAGGGGCGCCCACAGATACGCAGTGTTTT.

This clonotype was recorded at least ten times. This chain links TRBV20-1 with TRBJ2-1, with D possibly matching TRBD2 (5 bases). This CDR3 has 14 residues. Germline-derived CDR1 and CDR2 are DFQATT and SNEGSKA (reference sequence). V dropped 4 bases and J dropped 9 bases, with 19 bases sitting between them. CDR3 amino acids: CSAKVSGKLTEQFF. The CDR3 bases are TGCAGTGCTAAGGTCTCGGGGAAGCTAACTGAGCAGTTCTTC.

This sequence joins TRBV20-1 and TRBJ2-5, with TRBD1 identical over 9 bases. With 4 bases clipped from V and 5 bases from J, the junction kept 5 bases outside the gene matches. The CDR3 spans 13 residues. Per the germline V gene, CDR1 is DFQATT and CDR2 is SNEGSKA (reference sequence). The CDR3 coding sequence is TGCAGTGCTACCTACAGGGGGCCCGAGACCCAGTACTTC. It encodes CSATYRGPETQYF.

Many counts were recorded for this clonotype. CDR3 sequence reads: CATSREGDAPLHF. The CDR3 DNA sequence: TGTGCCACCAGCAGAGAGGGGGACGCACCCCTCCACTTT. This rearrangement joins TRBV15 to TRBJ1-6, with D possibly being TRBD1 (5 bases). The CDR3 contains 13 residues. CDR1 and CDR2 from the germline V gene are LNHNV and YYDKDF (reference sequence). The V end lost 0 bases, the J end lost 11 bases, and 8 bases lay between the germline ends.

This clonotype showed up just a few times. V gene TRBV28 combines with J gene TRBJ1-2, with no clear D. The CDR3 consists of 13 residues. Germline values: CDR1 MDHEN, CDR2 SYDVKM. Between the trimmed V and J ends, which lost 5 bases and 4 bases, there was a span of 11 bases. The CDR3 here is CASSLLQFYGYTF. Written as DNA, the CDR3 is TGTGCCAGCAGTCTCTTACAGTTCTATGGCTACACCTTC.

J is TRBJ2-4 and V is TRBV7-2, with D possibly matching TRBD2 (6 bases). The CDR3 runs to 15 residues. CDR1 and CDR2 from the germline V gene are SGHTA and FQGNSA. Trimming pared 2 bases from V and 4 bases from J, leaving 12 bases between. The CDR3 nucleotides read TGTGCCAGCAGCTTAAGGGTGGCGGGGAAAAACATTCAGTACTTC. Protein: CASSLRVAGKNIQYF.

The DNA for the CDR3 is TGTGCCACCGCGCCATCGGGGGAAGACACAGATACGCAGTATTTT. Amino acid sequence: CATAPSGEDTDTQYF. The chain employs TRBV6-2 or TRBV6-3 and TRBJ2-3; tentatively, D is TRBD2 (6 bases). This CDR3 contains 15 residues. V lost 10 bases and J 2 bases, leaving 19 bases between the germline ends. Germline V gene lookup returns CDR1 MNHEY and CDR2 SVGEGT.

This clonotype was observed a handful of times. V gene TRBV5-6 combines with J gene TRBJ1-2; D possibly corresponds to TRBD1 (6 bases). This CDR3 is 14 amino acids long. Deletions cut 4 bases from V and 2 bases from J, with 12 bases between. Germline CDR1 reads SGHDT; CDR2 reads YYEEEE. CDR3 bases: TGTGCCAGCAGCCAGATCGACAGGAACTATGGCTACACCTTC. This encodes CASSQIDRNYGYTF. Filled out from reference TRBV5-6 and TRBJ1-2, the complete variable domain reads DAGVTQSPTHLIKTRGQQVTLRCSPKSGHDTVSWYQQALGQGPQFIFQYYEEEERQRGNFPDRFSGHQFPNYSSELNVNALLLGDSALYLCASSQIDRNYGYTFGSGTRLTVV.

CDR3 nucleotide sequence: TGCAGTGCTGTACAGGGGCTCAACACTGAAGCTTTCTTT. This translates into CSAVQGLNTEAFF. This chain uses TRBV20-1 with TRBJ1-1; 7 positions agree with TRBD1. CDR1 is DFQATT, CDR2 SNEGSKA, per germline (reference sequence). V dropped 5 bases and J dropped 2; count of bases not matched to a gene: 5. There are 13 residues in the CDR3.

Only a few counts were recorded for this clonotype. CDR3 sequence reads: CSAGGTGVLRGNEQFF. CDR3 coding DNA: TGCAGTGCAGGAGGGACAGGCGTTCTCCGGGGGAATGAGCAGTTCTTC. This rearrangement joins TRBV20-1 to TRBJ2-1, with 8 bases matching TRBD1. CDR3 length: 16 amino acids. Germline V lookup: CDR1 DFQATT, CDR2 SNEGSKA (reference sequence). J was trimmed by 7 bases and V by 6 bases; bases with no gene match: 17.

This clonotype appeared many times. V and J are TRBV7-9 and TRBJ2-7, with D perhaps TRBD2 (5 bases). V was shortened by 4 bases and J by 3 bases, with 13 bases between the two germline ends. There are 14 residues in the CDR3. Germline V gene sequence: CDR1 SEHNR, CDR2 FQNEAQ (reference sequence). The CDR3 DNA reads as TGTGCCAGCAGCTCCCAGACTACCCACTACGAGCAGTACTTC. It codes for CASSSQTTHYEQYF.

The chain employs TRBV12-3 or TRBV12-4 and TRBJ2-3; tentative D call: TRBD1 (6 bases). This CDR3 spans 17 amino acids. V was clipped by 1 base and J by 0 bases, with 14 bases between them. The CDR3 bases are TGTGCCAGCAGTTTAGGGGGGCTCATCTTTAGCACAGATACGCAGTATTTT. Protein sequence: CASSLGGLIFSTDTQYF.

The J gene is TRBJ2-1, the V gene TRBV20-1; D ambiguous. Germline lookup yields CDR1 DFQATT and CDR2 SNEGSKA (reference sequence). This CDR3 has 12 amino acids. The CDR3 loop reads CSLVSSYDEQFF. In DNA form, the CDR3 reads TGCAGCCTCGTCAGCAGTTACGATGAGCAGTTCTTC.